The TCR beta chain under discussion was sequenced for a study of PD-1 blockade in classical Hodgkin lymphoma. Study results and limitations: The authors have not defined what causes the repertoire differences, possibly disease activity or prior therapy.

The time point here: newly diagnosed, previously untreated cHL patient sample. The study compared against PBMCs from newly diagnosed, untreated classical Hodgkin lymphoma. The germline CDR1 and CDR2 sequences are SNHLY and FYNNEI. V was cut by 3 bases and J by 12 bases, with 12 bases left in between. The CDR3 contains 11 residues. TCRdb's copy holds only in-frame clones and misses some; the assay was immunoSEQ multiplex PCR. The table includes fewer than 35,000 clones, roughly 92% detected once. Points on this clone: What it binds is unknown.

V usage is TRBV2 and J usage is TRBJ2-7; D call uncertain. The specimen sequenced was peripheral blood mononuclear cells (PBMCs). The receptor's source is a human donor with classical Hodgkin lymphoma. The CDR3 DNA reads TGTGCCAGCAGTGATGCGCCTGGACGGTACTTC. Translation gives CASSDAPGRYF.